This TCR beta chain was sequenced during a study of blood T cell repertoires in COVID-19. Study in general: Donors in the United States, Italy and Spain gave samples during acute or convalescent COVID-19. In each case, the material was cDNA or gDNA derived from T cells, B-cell-depleted T cells, or PBMCs.

Original processing methods: Nucleated cell number was recorded as an estimate derived from reference gene primer amplification. Produced via immunoSEQ multiplex PCR; TCRdb's table is partial and in-frame only. That table gives V, J and clone size, and the DNA gave D and trimming. The sample includes fewer than 100,000 clones, around 72% of them seen just once. This CDR3 has 13 amino acids. J lost 4 bases, V lost 4 bases, and 2 bases had no gene match. Germline CDR1 is LNHDA and CDR2 is SQIVND (reference sequence). The rearrangement uses TRBV19 and TRBJ2-3; 7 nucleotides agree with TRBD1. The sequenced sample was peripheral blood. The origin of this receptor is a man between 70 and 80 years old with acute or convalescent COVID-19. CDR3 nucleotides: TGTGCCAGTAGTAGACAGGGTCCAGATACGCAGTATTTT. This gives the protein CASSRQGPDTQYF.